This T cell receptor (beta chain) was profiled in a study of shared clonotypes between healthy human individuals. Points from the study as a whole: Researchers found naive subsets generally carried larger estimated richness than memory subsets.

Only Caucasian adults living in Nashville, Tennessee made up the donor group. The input for sorted-subset replicate PCRs was about 0.2 ug DNA, about 29,000 T cell genomes. Profiling relied on immunoSEQ multiplex PCR, and the TCRdb table lists in-frame clones only, not all of them. The table lists some 2.1 million clones, 85% to 95% of them singletons. Concerning this clone itself: Its antigen remains unidentified. Other nucleotide sequences from this sample produce the same CDR3.

The CDR3 is 15 residues long. V gave up 5 bases and J gave up 3 bases; unmatched junction bases: 3. CDR1 is SNHLY, CDR2 FYNNEI, per germline. The TCR comes from a young man in good health. Source material: naive CD4+ T cells sorted from blood. Subset here: CD45RA+ positively selected. The rearrangement links TRBV2 to TRBJ2-2; 10 bases map to TRBD1. The CDR3 loop reads CASSRQGADTGELFF. The CDR3 DNA reads as TGTGCCAGCAGTAGACAGGGGGCGGACACCGGGGAGCTGTTTTTT.